A single sample is the source of the 26 T cell receptor beta chains below, sequenced in a study of T cell clonality in common variable immunodeficiency. Assay used: immunoSEQ multiplex PCR; TCRdb lists only in-frame clones, some missing. This sample shows approximately 34,000 clones and no singletons; roughly 3.2% rests with the ten largest. Specimen: peripheral blood mononuclear cells. Receptors were obtained from a person aged 18 to 75 in good health.

This clone was detected ten times or more. CDR3 protein: CASSPAAGIGNEKLFF. The CDR3 DNA, read in part, is TGCGCCAGCAGCCCCGCGGCGGGCATCGGGAATGAAAAA. The chain joins TRBV4-1 to TRBJ1-4; D call uncertain. From the germline J gene comes the end of the CDR3, since the read stops 3 residues before it. Between the trimmed V and J ends, which lost 4 bases and 5 bases, there was a span of 17 bases. Germline V CDR1 and CDR2: MGHRA, YSYEKL. The CDR3 loop spans 16 amino acids.

This clone came up many times. The read halts 3 residues ahead of the CDR3 end, with the missing end drawn from the germline J gene. The chain links TRBV20-1 to TRBJ1-2, with a tentative D call TRBD1 (6 bases). The CDR3 sequence is 14 residues long. Germline V lookup: CDR1 DFQATT, CDR2 SNEGSKA (reference sequence). CDR3 DNA (partial): TGCAGTGCTAGAGATCAGAGGCAGGGGAAGGGC. Amino acids: CSARDQRQGKG. The full CDR3 is CSARDQRQGKGYTF.

This clone was found many times. The read halts 3 residues ahead of the CDR3 end, with the missing end drawn from the germline J gene. The rearrangement uses TRBV30 and TRBJ2-7; tentatively, D is TRBD1 (6 bases). The ends were cut back, 5 bases at V and 5 bases at J, with 13 bases in the middle. The CDR3 sequence is 12 residues long. CDR1 is GTSNPN and CDR2 is SVGIG in the germline V gene (reference sequence). The DNA read from the CDR3 is TGTGCCTGGGGGTCAACAGGGCACGAG. It codes for CAWGSTGHE. The entire CDR3 sequence reads CAWGSTGHEQYF. Full variable domain (outside the CDR3, taken from reference TRBV30 and TRBJ2-7): SQTIHQWPATLVQPVGSPLSLECTVEGTSNPNLYWYRQAAGRGLQLLFYSVGIGQISSEVPQNLSASRPQDRQFILSSKKLLLSDSGFYLCAWGSTGHEQYFGPGTRLTVT.

Incomplete CDR3 DNA: TGTGCCAGCAGCCGATTGAGTAGCGGGAGGGCCGAG. It yields the protein CASSRLSSGRAE. The entire CDR3 reads CASSRLSSGRAEQYF. The chain joins TRBV6-4 to TRBJ2-7, with 11 bases fitting TRBD2. The read finishes 3 residues shy of the CDR3 end, and the germline J gene is used to complete it. CDR1 is MRHNA and CDR2 is SNTAGT in the germline V gene. V lost 6 bases, J lost 6 bases, and 10 bases stayed unmatched. There are 15 residues in the CDR3.

Many counts were recorded for this clone. The observed sequence ends 3 residues before the CDR3 terminus, with the missing tail filled in from the germline J gene. The chain has TRBV5-6 and TRBJ1-5, with 11 bases aligning to TRBD1. This CDR3 has 13 residues. Germline-derived CDR1 and CDR2 are SGHDT and YYEEEE. The V gene end was trimmed by 4 bases and the J gene end by 8 bases; junction bases not matched to a gene: 2. The CDR3 spells CASSGGQGEPQHF. The CDR3 bases that were read are TGTGCCAGCAGCGGGGGACAGGGGGAGCCC.

This clone was seen a few times. The read comes to an end 3 residues before the CDR3 does, leaving the germline J gene to fill in the end. The same CDR3 arises from other DNA sequences in this sample as well. The chain joins TRBV18 to TRBJ1-5; 7 nucleotides line up with TRBD1. The CDR3 has 17 residues. Germline V gene lookup returns CDR1 KGHSH and CDR2 LQKENI. V trimming: 4 bases; J trimming: 3 bases; junction bases outside the gene matches: 12. The CDR3 bases that were read are TGTGCCAGCTCACTACAGAGGGGCCAGGGGGACAATCAGCCC. Its protein is CASSLQRGQGDNQP. From start to end, the CDR3 is CASSLQRGQGDNQPQHF.

This clone showed up many times. The read ends 3 residues shy of where the CDR3 ends; the end is completed using the germline J gene. The V gene is TRBV7-8, the J gene TRBJ1-4, with 8 bases that match TRBD1. V lost 5 bases, J lost 7 bases, and 12 bases stayed unmatched. Germline V gene data show CDR1 as SGHVS and CDR2 as FQNEAQ. The CDR3 sequence is 16 residues long. This CDR3 is CASSPGRTGISEKLFF. The sequenced CDR3 bases are TGTGCCAGCAGCCCCGGCAGGACAGGGATAAGTGAAAAA.

This clone was observed at least ten times. The sequence runs out 3 residues before the end of the CDR3; the remainder is reconstructed from the germline J gene. J is TRBJ1-2 and V is TRBV19, with D uncertain. Germline values: CDR1 LNHDA, CDR2 SQIVND (reference sequence). The CDR3 length is 14 residues. Trimming took off 0 bases at V and 4 bases at J, with 9 bases between the two ends. The sequenced CDR3 bases are TGTGCCAGTAGTATAGAGGTACGCAGCTATGGC. Its protein product is CASSIEVRSYG. The whole CDR3 protein is CASSIEVRSYGYTF.

This clone was counted many times. The sequenced fragment ends 3 residues before the CDR3 boundary, so the rest is inferred from the germline J gene. The chain carries TRBV7-8 and TRBJ1-3, with D unclear. Germline V gene sequence: CDR1 SGHVS, CDR2 FQNEAQ. The length of the CDR3 is 15 residues. V shed 1 base and J shed 2 bases, with 9 bases lying between them. The part of the CDR3 DNA that was read is TGTGCCAGCAGCTTAGACTTGCTCCCTGGAAACACC. Translation: CASSLDLLPGNT. The complete CDR3 sequence is CASSLDLLPGNTIYF. Together with reference TRBV7-8 and TRBJ1-3, the CDR3 gives the full variable domain: GAGVSQSPRYKVAKRGQDVALRCDPISGHVSLFWYQQALGQGPEFLTYFQNEAQLDKSGLPSDRFFAERPEGSVSTLKIQRTQQEDSAVYLCASSLDLLPGNTIYFGEGSWLTVV.

In this sample, this clone turned up many times. Coverage ceases 3 residues before the CDR3 finishes, and the germline J gene fills in the end. V usage is TRBV20-1 and J usage is TRBJ1-1; weak D call: TRBD1 (5 bases). This CDR3 is 14 amino acids long. Looked up from germline, CDR1 is DFQATT and CDR2 is SNEGSKA (reference sequence). The V and J ends lost 3 bases and 3 bases respectively, with 14 bases between them. The CDR3 bases that were read are TGCAGTGCTAGGTCGGGCAGGGTGGACACTGAA. Amino acid sequence: CSARSGRVDTE. The CDR3 as a whole reads CSARSGRVDTEAFF.

In this sample, this clone turned up many times. CDR3 bases read: TGTGCCAGCAGTGATTCCGTCCTAGCTGACAACTCCTACGAG. Amino acids: CASSDSVLADNSYE. The CDR3, in full, reads CASSDSVLADNSYEQYF. The gene calls are TRBV2 and TRBJ2-7, with D tentatively TRBD2 (5 bases). The missing CDR3 end, 3 residues past where the read stops, is filled in from the germline J gene. V lost 3 bases, J lost 0 bases, and 18 bases lay in between. From germline, CDR1 is SNHLY and CDR2 FYNNEI. The CDR3 extends over 17 amino acids.

This clone was counted at least ten times. The read is 3 residues too short to cover the CDR3 end, so that end is filled in from the germline J gene. The chain couples TRBV7-2 to TRBJ2-3; 7 positions match TRBD2. CDR1 is SGHTA, CDR2 FQGNSA, per germline. This CDR3 contains 14 residues. V lost 1 base and J lost 4; bases outside the gene matches: 2. The covered CDR3 bases are TGTGCCAGCAGCTTAGGCGGGAGAGCAGATACG. This gives the protein CASSLGGRADT. The entire CDR3 protein reads CASSLGGRADTQYF. Full variable domain (remainder filled in from reference TRBV7-2 and TRBJ2-3): GAGVSQSPSNKVTEKGKDVELRCDPISGHTALYWYRQSLGQGLEFLIYFQGNSAPDKSGLPSDRFSAERTGGSVSTLTIQRTQQEDSAVYLCASSLGGRADTQYFGPGTRLTVL.

This clone was detected ten times or more. The read is 3 residues too short to cover the CDR3 end, so that end is filled in from the germline J gene. This chain links TRBV28 with TRBJ2-3; 10 nucleotides align to TRBD1. The CDR3 runs to 18 residues. Losses at the gene ends were 4 bases for V and 2 bases for J; bases not matched to a gene: 12. Germline V gene lookup returns CDR1 MDHEN and CDR2 SYDVKM. CDR3 bases read: TGTGCCAGCAGTTGGGGACAGGGGTCAGGTACCCTCACAGATACG. Translation gives CASSWGQGSGTLTDT. The complete CDR3 reads CASSWGQGSGTLTDTQYF.

This clone was picked up a small number of times. The observed sequence ends 3 residues before the CDR3 terminus, with the missing tail filled in from the germline J gene. The V and J genes are TRBV19 and TRBJ1-5; tentative D call: TRBD1 (6 bases). V was shortened by 7 bases and J by 0 bases, with 19 bases between the two germline ends. The CDR3 extends over 17 amino acids. Germline CDR1 LNHDA, CDR2 SQIVND (reference sequence). CDR3 residues: CASTYDPGVYSNQPQHF. The sequenced CDR3 bases are TGTGCCAGTACCTATGATCCAGGGGTTTATAGCAATCAGCCC.

This clone was picked up many times. The read falls 3 residues short of the CDR3 end, and the missing part is taken from the germline J gene. V gene TRBV7-9 combines with J gene TRBJ2-7, with 12 positions matching TRBD2. V was clipped by 5 bases and J by 2 bases; unmatched bases: 4. The CDR3 runs 15 residues. Germline V CDR1 and CDR2: SEHNR, FQNEAQ (reference sequence). This CDR3 is CASSATSGRTYEQYF. CDR3 bases read: TGTGCCAGCAGCGCAACTAGCGGGAGGACCTACGAG.

This clone was observed many times. The read finishes 3 residues shy of the CDR3 end, and the germline J gene is used to complete it. The rearrangement joins TRBV7-8 to TRBJ2-7; 8 bases line up with TRBD1. From germline, CDR1 is SGHVS and CDR2 FQNEAQ. The CDR3 covers 15 residues. V shed 6 bases and J 3 bases; nucleotides not matched to a gene: 10. The CDR3 sequence: CASRPNPGQVYEQYF. CDR3 DNA (partial): TGTGCCAGCAGGCCGAATCCGGGACAGGTCTACGAG.

This clone has at least ten counts. The CDR3 loop reads CASSTDRNNYGYTF. The DNA read from the CDR3 is TGTGCCAGCTCAACAGACAGGAATAACTATGGC. V gene TRBV18 combines with J gene TRBJ1-2; a possible D gene is TRBD1 (6 bases). The read falls 3 residues short of the CDR3 end, and the missing part is taken from the germline J gene. The CDR3 loop spans 14 amino acids. Trimming cost V 5 bases and J 1 base, with 11 bases left between them. Germline V gene sequence: CDR1 KGHSH, CDR2 LQKENI.

This clone was picked up many times. The read comes to an end 3 residues before the CDR3 does, leaving the germline J gene to fill in the end. The V and J genes are TRBV5-4 and TRBJ1-2, with D unclear. Trimming pared 7 bases from V and 6 bases from J, leaving 10 bases between. The CDR3 is 11 residues long. The germline V gene encodes CDR1 SGHNT and CDR2 YYREEE (reference sequence). Here the CDR3 reads CASGLGDGYTF. The part of the CDR3 DNA that was read is TGTGCCAGCGGGCTCGGGGATGGC.

In its sample, this clone was seen many times. The DNA ends 3 residues before the CDR3 does, and the rest of the CDR3 is filled in from the germline J gene. The chain uses TRBV19 and TRBJ2-7, with 11 bases lining up with TRBD2. This CDR3 comprises 15 residues. V was pared by 6 bases and J by 2 bases, with 6 bases of the junction left unmatched. Germline values: CDR1 LNHDA, CDR2 SQIVND (reference sequence). The DNA read from the CDR3 is TGTGCCAGTAGCAAAACTAGCGGGAGCGCCTACGAG. Translation: CASSKTSGSAYE. The complete CDR3 protein is CASSKTSGSAYEQYF.

This clone has at least ten counts. The observed sequence ends 3 residues before the CDR3 terminus, with the missing tail filled in from the germline J gene. The chain links TRBV12-3 or TRBV12-4 to TRBJ1-1; 10 bases fit TRBD1. Losses at the gene ends were 6 bases for V and 3 bases for J; bases not matched to a gene: 7. This CDR3 comprises 15 residues. The CDR3 is CASRPGTGVHTEAFF. The sequenced CDR3 bases are TGTGCCAGCAGACCTGGGACAGGGGTTCACACTGAA.

This clone has a count of ten or more. The read ends 3 residues shy of where the CDR3 ends; the end is completed using the germline J gene. V is TRBV23-1 and J is TRBJ2-2; the D gene is possibly TRBD2 (6 bases). TRBV23-1 is an open reading frame whose function is uncertain. The ends were cut back, 4 bases at V and 0 bases at J, with 18 bases in the middle. The CDR3 covers 18 residues. CDR3 sequence reads: CASSPPPGGDANTGELFF. The sequenced CDR3 bases are TGCGCCAGCAGTCCCCCTCCCGGCGGGGACGCGAACACCGGGGAG.

This clone was observed a few times. The read ends 3 residues before the CDR3 terminus; that terminus is restored from the germline J gene. J is TRBJ2-7 and V is TRBV30, with 7 bases identical to TRBD2. This CDR3 spans 12 amino acids. After removal of 3 bases from V and 6 bases from J, the junction contained 5 bases not matched to a gene. Germline CDR1 is GTSNPN and CDR2 is SVGIG (reference sequence). CDR3 sequence: CAWRLGGVEQYF. The covered CDR3 bases are TGTGCCTGGAGGCTTGGGGGGGTCGAG.

At least ten counts were recorded for this clone. The read ends 3 residues early relative to the CDR3; the germline J gene fills the gap. This chain connects TRBV4-1 to TRBJ2-3; the D is unclear. Germline loops: CDR1 MGHRA, CDR2 YSYEKL. V was clipped by 0 bases and J by 5 bases, with 6 bases between them. The CDR3 loop spans 13 amino acids. CDR3 bases read: TGCGCCAGCAGCCAAGAGCCGGGAGATACG. Its protein is CASSQEPGDT. The CDR3 in full is CASSQEPGDTQYF.

This clone has more than one count but fewer than ten. One end of the junction varies from germline; a read error may be responsible. The read comes to an end 3 residues before the CDR3 does, leaving the germline J gene to fill in the end. Other DNA sequences of this sample code for an identical CDR3. This chain connects TRBV5-6 to TRBJ1-2; no firm D call. The CDR3 extends over 12 amino acids. CDR1 is SGHDT and CDR2 is YYEEEE in the germline V gene. The CDR3 loop reads CASSSERYGYTF. The CDR3 bases that were read are TGTGCTAGCAGCTCGGAGCGGTATGGC.

This clone showed up many times. The CDR3 extends 3 residues past the end of the read, so its final part is completed from the germline J gene. The chain is built from TRBV6-1 and TRBJ2-5; D is unresolved. The V gene's germline CDR1 is MNHNS and CDR2 SASEGT. V lost 1 base, J lost 5 bases, and 14 bases lay in between. The CDR3 covers 15 residues. CDR3 DNA, as far as it was read: TGTGCCAGCAGTGAAGTTAGCCGGCGCGCGGAGACC. It codes for CASSEVSRRAET. The entire CDR3 is CASSEVSRRAETQYF.

In its sample, this clone was seen many times. From the germline J gene comes the end of the CDR3, since the read stops 3 residues before it. The rearrangement joins TRBV12-3 or TRBV12-4 to TRBJ2-3, with 7 bases identical to TRBD1. The length of the CDR3 is 15 residues. Unmatched junction bases numbered 7, after V lost 2 bases and J lost 5 bases. CDR3 sequence reads: CASSLRQGIEDTQYF. The sequenced CDR3 bases are TGTGCCAGCAGTTTAAGACAGGGAATAGAAGATACG.